Presented here are 28 T cell receptor beta chains from one specimen sequenced in a study of immune reconstitution after stem cell transplant in scleroderma. TCRdb analysed the RT-PCR reads with MiXCR anew, one entry per CDR3 protein. This table has 3,500 to 4,000 distinct CDR3 sequences, approximately 5.9% appearing once. This sample was obtained before or after autologous hematopoietic stem cell transplantation (not recorded which). The receptors here all came from a female donor with systemic sclerosis.

Sample share makes this clonotype medium-sized (0.01 to 0.1%). This rearrangement joins TRBV12-3 or TRBV12-4 to TRBJ1-2; TRBD1 matches 7 bases. CDR3 size: 14 residues. V was pared by 2 bases and J by 0 bases, with 0 bases of the junction left unmatched. CDR3 region: CASSLTGANYGYTF. The CDR3 DNA follows: TGTGCCAGCAGTTTAACAGGGGCTAACTATGGCTACACCTTC.

This clonotype showed up many times. CDR3 loop: CATSDSRGAETQYF. In DNA form, the CDR3 reads TGTGCCACCAGTGACTCTCGGGGCGCGGAGACCCAGTACTTC. This chain links TRBV24-1 with TRBJ2-5; D possibly matches TRBD1 or TRBD2 (5 bases each). The germline V and J ends were trimmed by 4 bases and 5 bases, with 13 bases remaining between them. In germline, CDR1 is KGHDR, CDR2 SFDVKD. This CDR3 spans 14 amino acids.

This clonotype is medium-sized (0.01 to 0.1%) by share. The V and J genes are TRBV7-2 and TRBJ2-1; 9 nucleotides line up with TRBD2. CDR1 is SGHTA, CDR2 FQGNSA, per germline. The CDR3 is 17 amino acids. Germline trimming cut 5 bases from V and 2 bases from J; bases unmatched to any gene: 10. Here the CDR3 DNA reads TGTGCCAGCAGCAAGGATAGCGGGGGACCACCCTACAATGAGCAGTTCTTC. Encoded protein: CASSKDSGGPPYNEQFF.

This clonotype was seen many times. The chain recombines TRBV7-2 with TRBJ2-7, with D tentatively TRBD2 (6 bases). Per the germline V gene, CDR1 is SGHTA and CDR2 is FQGNSA. The CDR3 extends over 11 amino acids. Trimming removed 3 bases from V and 9 bases from J, with 9 bases in between. The CDR3 sequence: CASSFFGGQYF. DNA of the CDR3: TGTGCCAGCAGCTTTTTCGGGGGGCAGTACTTC.

This clonotype is medium-sized by share. The chain is built from TRBV27 and TRBJ2-2; D is perhaps TRBD1 or TRBD2 (5 bases each). The CDR3 totals 16 residues. Per the germline V gene, CDR1 is MNHEY and CDR2 is SMNVEV (reference sequence). V dropped 0 bases and J dropped 4 bases, with 12 bases sitting between them. CDR3 in amino acids: CASSLSEGIGTGELFF. The CDR3, as DNA: TGTGCCAGCAGTTTATCCGAGGGGATTGGCACCGGGGAGCTGTTTTTT.

Turning to this clonotype: A much more abundant neighbour one base away suggests this may be a read error. The CDR3 region has the DNA TGTGCCAGCAGTTACTCGATAACAGGGGACACCGGGGAGCTGATTTTT. Protein product: CASSYSITGDTGELIF. The V call is TRBV6-2 or TRBV6-3, the J call TRBJ2-2; TRBD1 matches 7 bases. The CDR3 length is 16 residues. The germline V gene has CDR1 MNHEY and CDR2 SVGEGT.

In regard to this clonotype: A much more abundant neighbour one base away suggests this may be a read error. The chain carries TRBV12-3 or TRBV12-4 and TRBJ1-1; no clear D gene. The CDR3 is made up of 14 amino acids. CDR3 nucleotides: TGTACCAGTACAAAACTCAAACTGAACACTGAAGCTTTCTTT. It translates to CTSTKLKLNTEAFF.

By sample fraction, this clonotype is medium-sized (0.01 to 0.1%). The genes are TRBV7-9 and TRBJ2-7; 10 bases match TRBD1. The CDR3 extends over 14 amino acids. V lost 3 bases to trimming and J lost 2 bases; unmatched junction nucleotides: 1. Germline values: CDR1 SEHNR, CDR2 FQNEAQ (reference sequence). This CDR3 reads CASSFGTGAYEQYF. The DNA of the CDR3 is TGTGCCAGCAGCTTCGGGACAGGGGCCTACGAGCAGTACTTC.

This clonotype is medium-sized (0.01 to 0.1%) within its sample. The chain couples TRBV3-1 to TRBJ1-5; D possibly corresponds to TRBD1 (6 bases). Germline V lookup: CDR1 LGHDT, CDR2 YNNKEL (reference sequence). V was clipped by 5 bases and J by 7 bases, with 9 bases between them. The CDR3 runs 12 residues. CDR3 region: CASSRQGQPQHF. CDR3 bases: TGTGCCAGCAGCAGGCAGGGGCAGCCCCAGCATTTT.

This clonotype was counted a few times. This may stem from a read error, because a much larger clone lies one nucleotide away. CDR3 loop: CAGSSPNPTGKGAFF. CDR3 in DNA: TGTGCCGGCAGTTCCCCCAATCCTACAGGGAAGGGAGCTTTCTTT. The chain joins TRBV28 to TRBJ1-1, with D possibly matching TRBD1 (6 bases). Germline V lookup: CDR1 MDHEN, CDR2 SYDVKM. The CDR3 sequence is 15 residues long.

This clonotype was counted a few times. V usage is TRBV27 and J usage is TRBJ1-2; 7 nucleotides align to TRBD1. The CDR3 extends over 14 amino acids. Trimming took 4 bases from V and 4 from J; bases not matched to a gene: 6. Germline V CDR1 and CDR2: MNHEY, SMNVEV (reference sequence). The CDR3 region has the DNA TGTGCCAGCAGTTCCCTCCGGGACAGCTATGGCTACACCTTC. This sequence encodes CASSSLRDSYGYTF.

This clonotype was picked up many times. CDR3 in amino acids: CASSFAGPNTEAFF. The CDR3 nucleotides read TGCGCCAGCAGCTTCGCAGGGCCCAACACTGAAGCTTTCTTT. The chain links TRBV5-1 to TRBJ1-1; tentatively, D is TRBD1 (5 bases). CDR3 size: 14 residues. Trimming removed 2 bases from V and 2 bases from J, with 10 bases in between. Per germline, CDR1 SGHRS and CDR2 YFSETQ.

In its sample, this clonotype is medium-sized (0.01 to 0.1%). CDR3 residues: CASSFDGEQYF. CDR3 sequence (DNA): TGTGCCAGCAGTTTTGATGGCGAGCAGTACTTC. The chain uses TRBV27 and TRBJ2-7; D gene ambiguous. Trimming took 3 bases from V and 6 from J, leaving 6 bases between them. The germline V gene encodes CDR1 MNHEY and CDR2 SMNVEV (reference sequence). This CDR3 is built from 11 residues.

Relative to its sample, this clonotype is medium-sized. The CDR3 sequence is CSADTSTLYNEQFF. CDR3 bases: TGCAGTGCGGATACTAGCACCCTATACAATGAGCAGTTCTTC. The chain carries TRBV20-1 and TRBJ2-1; D may be TRBD2 (6 bases). Trimming took 6 bases from V and 4 from J, leaving 16 bases between them. The CDR3 extends over 14 amino acids. Germline V gene lookup returns CDR1 DFQATT and CDR2 SNEGSKA (reference sequence).

Within the sample, this clonotype is medium-sized. The chain joins TRBV4-3 to TRBJ2-7, with D possibly TRBD2 on 5 matching bases. Germline V lookup: CDR1 LGHNA, CDR2 YSLEER. The CDR3 length is 13 residues. V shed 4 bases and J shed 7 bases, with 14 bases lying between them. As DNA, the CDR3 is TGCGCCAGCAGCCGGGCGAGCGGACGGGAGCAGTACTTC. The encoded protein is CASSRASGREQYF.

This clonotype was seen a handful of times. V is TRBV28 and J is TRBJ2-7, with 7 bases that match TRBD2. The ends lost 2 bases at V and 3 bases at J; junction bases unmatched: 7. Germline V lookup: CDR1 MDHEN, CDR2 SYDVKM. The CDR3 consists of 15 residues. The CDR3 region is CASSLRRREGYEQYF. CDR3 DNA: TGTGCCAGCAGTTTAAGGCGGAGGGAGGGCTACGAGCAGTACTTC. The complete variable domain, with remaining parts taken from reference TRBV28 and TRBJ2-7, reads DVKVTQSSRYLVKRTGEKVFLECVQDMDHENMFWYRQDPGLGLRLIYFSYDVKMKEKGDIPEGYSVSREKKERFSLILESASTNQTSMYLCASSLRRREGYEQYFGPGTRLTVT.

This clonotype is judged medium-sized. This chain connects TRBV12-3 or TRBV12-4 to TRBJ1-6; no reliable D call. Deletions cut 7 bases from V and 9 bases from J, with 13 bases between. The CDR3 extends over 13 amino acids. The CDR3 bases are TGTGCCAGCACCTTGGCGTGGGGTTCACCCCTCCACTTT. This sequence encodes CASTLAWGSPLHF.

By sample fraction, this clonotype is medium-sized. The chain couples TRBV29-1 to TRBJ1-5; D call uncertain. From germline, CDR1 is SQVTM and CDR2 ANQGSEA. Trimming shortened V by 5 bases and J by 5 bases, and 13 bases separated the two germline ends. The CDR3 consists of 13 residues. The CDR3 loop reads CSVSQELDQPQHF. The CDR3 DNA is TGCAGCGTTTCCCAGGAGTTAGATCAGCCCCAGCATTTT.

This clonotype is classed as medium-sized. The gene calls are TRBV6-5 and TRBJ1-2; weak D call: TRBD1 (5 bases). This CDR3 is 14 amino acids long. Per germline, CDR1 MNHEY and CDR2 SVGAGI. Trimming removed 6 bases from V and 4 bases from J, with 15 bases in between. CDR3 residues: CASSTPDSSYGYTF. The CDR3 bases are TGTGCCAGCAGCACCCCCGACAGTAGCTATGGCTACACCTTC.

This clonotype was recorded a few times. This sequence joins TRBV5-6 and TRBJ2-7; 7 bases match TRBD1. The germline V gene has CDR1 SGHDT and CDR2 YYEEEE. CDR3 length: 14 residues. The V segment lost 1 base and the J segment 6 bases; nucleotides outside the gene matches: 7. The CDR3 DNA reads as TGTGCCAGCAGCTTGATCACAGGGGAAGGCGAGCAGTACTTC. It translates to CASSLITGEGEQYF.

Sample share makes this clonotype medium-sized. The genes are TRBV5-5 and TRBJ2-3; D may be TRBD2 (6 bases). CDR1 is SGHKS and CDR2 is YYEKEE in the germline V gene (reference sequence). The V and J ends lost 4 bases and 2 bases respectively, with 17 bases between them. CDR3 length: 16 amino acids. CDR3 sequence reads: CASSPGVAGDTDTQYF. For the CDR3, the DNA is TGTGCCAGCAGCCCGGGGGTAGCCGGAGACACAGATACGCAGTATTTT.

This clonotype is labeled as medium-sized. This chain links TRBV7-6 with TRBJ2-3, with D perhaps being TRBD1 or TRBD2 (5 bases each). CDR1 is SGHVS and CDR2 is FNYEAQ in the germline V gene. The CDR3 extends over 13 amino acids. V lost 4 bases and J 2 bases, leaving 7 bases between the germline ends. Written as DNA, the CDR3 is TGTGCCAGCAGCTCGGGGCACACAGATACGCAGTATTTT. Amino acids: CASSSGHTDTQYF.

By proportion, this clonotype is medium-sized. The chain couples TRBV5-1 to TRBJ1-2; D uncertain. The CDR3 has 12 amino acids. V lost 4 bases to trimming and J lost 4 bases, with 8 bases between them. Germline V gene sequence: CDR1 SGHRS, CDR2 YFSETQ. DNA for the CDR3: TGCGCCAGCAGCGGGTACAGCTATGGCTACACCTTC. Translation gives CASSGYSYGYTF.

The rearrangement links TRBV28 to TRBJ2-1, with D maybe TRBD2 (6 bases). Germline V CDR1 and CDR2: MDHEN, SYDVKM. The V end lost 6 bases, the J end lost 9 bases, and 9 bases lay between the germline ends. The CDR3 loop spans 11 amino acids. The CDR3 reads CASSLGGEQFF. CDR3 in DNA: TGTGCCAGCAGCCTCGGGGGTGAGCAGTTCTTC.

A remark on this clonotype: Just one base apart from a much larger clone, this may be a read error. The chain employs TRBV5-1 and TRBJ2-1, with D perhaps TRBD1 (6 bases). This CDR3 is built from 16 residues. Between the trimmed V and J ends, which lost 4 bases and 2 bases, there was a span of 16 bases. Germline CDR1 SGHRS, CDR2 YFSETQ. CDR3 protein: CASSGGQPSPYNEQFF. Here the CDR3 DNA reads TGCGCCAGCAGCGGCGGACAGCCGAGCCCCTACAATGAGCAGTTCTTC.

Judged by abundance, this clonotype is medium-sized. This chain links TRBV29-1 with TRBJ2-3, with D unclear. The V end was cut by 2 bases, the J end by 5 bases, with 11 bases between. The CDR3 loop spans 13 amino acids. Looked up from germline, CDR1 is SQVTM and CDR2 is ANQGSEA. The CDR3 loop is CSVELGLGDTQYF. The CDR3 nucleotides are TGCAGCGTTGAATTGGGGTTAGGAGATACGCAGTATTTT.

By sample fraction, this clonotype is medium-sized. This chain links TRBV7-9 with TRBJ2-3; 12 nucleotides line up with TRBD2. This CDR3 comprises 16 residues. Looked up from germline, CDR1 is SEHNR and CDR2 is FQNEAQ (reference sequence). V lost 5 bases, J lost 4 bases, and 7 bases stayed unmatched. The CDR3 DNA reads TGTGCCAGCAGCCCCCAGGGACTAGCGGGTGCAGATACGCAGTATTTT. It encodes CASSPQGLAGADTQYF.

This clonotype occurred many times. The chain employs TRBV20-1 and TRBJ1-5; TRBD1 agrees at 7 bases. Unmatched junction bases numbered 9, after V lost 2 bases and J lost 2 bases. This CDR3 comprises 16 residues. Germline V lookup: CDR1 DFQATT, CDR2 SNEGSKA (reference sequence). CDR3 coding DNA: TGCAGTGCTAGACTTCATAGCAGGGGGGGCAATCAGCCCCAGCATTTT. Protein product: CSARLHSRGGNQPQHF.